The rows below give T cell receptor beta chains drawn from one sample of a study of T cell repertoires in cytomegalovirus infection. From the reads, TCRdb called clonotypes with MiXCR, one entry per CDR3 protein. Among around 770,000 distinct CDR3 sequences listed, approximately 32% were seen once. No cognate antigen is known for these TCRs. The specimen comprised cultured CD8+ T cells from PBMCs, sampled from culture after CMV antigen stimulation. All receptors come from a human donor in good health (CMV status not recorded). Some clones in this sample may be carry-over from other donors' samples. CDR3s include the opening cysteine and the closing phenylalanine or tryptophan. The order of the fields is J gene, clone size, V gene, D gene, CDR3 DNA, CDR3 protein. A D gene is named only where the DNA matches it firmly. Some rows have no size entry. The others give once, few or many, or a class for an expanded clone.

>TRBJ1-2|.|TRBV6-5|.
TGTGCCAGCACCCTAACGCTTTGGGCTAACTATGGCTACACCTTC
CASTLTLWANYGYTF
>TRBJ2-5|many|TRBV7-9|.
TGTGCCAGCAGCTCCCGGGACTCCCAAGAGACCCAGTACTTC
CASSSRDSQETQYF
>TRBJ2-1|.|TRBV15|.
TGTGCCACCTTGGGAACTCTCTACAATGAGCAGTTCTTC
CATLGTLYNEQFF
>TRBJ2-7|.|TRBV7-9|.
TGTGCCAGCAGCCCGGATGTGCACGAGCAGTACTTC
CASSPDVHEQYF
>TRBJ1-2|once|TRBV3-1|TRBD1
TGTGCCAGCAGCCAAAAACCGGGACAGGGCTACACCTTC
CASSQKPGQGYTF
>TRBJ1-1|.|TRBV19|TRBD1
TGTGCCAGTAGTATGTCGGCAGGGGGGTTTGGCACTGAAGCTTTTTTT
CASSMSAGGFGTEAFF
>TRBJ2-1|few|TRBV7-9|TRBD2
TGTGCCAGCAGCTCCGGGGGGGCCCAGGTTGAGCAGTTCTTC
CASSSGGAQVEQFF
>TRBJ1-3|many|TRBV7-6|.
TGTGCCAGCAGCCTATTACCCCCCTTGAGCTCTGGAAACACCATATATTTT
CASSLLPPLSSGNTIYF
>TRBJ1-1|.|TRBV10-1|.
TGCGCCAGCAGTGTTAGACCAGACAGCTCCGAAGCTTTCTTT
CASSVRPDSSEAFF
>TRBJ2-7|.|TRBV4-1|.
TGCGCCAGCAGCCATGATGGGGATGCCGACGAGCAGTACTTC
CASSHDGDADEQYF
>TRBJ2-3|.|TRBV7-8|.
TGTGCCAGCGGTTTAAGTTCGGGACGCCCCCCAGATACGCAGTATTTT
CASGLSSGRPPDTQYF
>TRBJ2-7|.|TRBV4-1|.
TGCGCCAGCAGCCAACAGACAGGCACCTTCTACGAGCAGTACTTC
CASSQQTGTFYEQYF
>TRBJ2-2|.|TRBV7-9|.
TGTGCCAGCAGCTCCCCTTGGTCCGGAGATAACACCGGGGAGCTGTTTTTT
CASSSPWSGDNTGELFF
>TRBJ2-1|.|TRBV20-1|TRBD1
TGCAGTGCTTTAACGGGGACAGGAATCTACAATGAGCAGTTCTTC
CSALTGTGIYNEQFF
>TRBJ2-3|few|TRBV12-3/TRBV12-4|.
TGTGCCAGCAATACACGACCCTACCCGGATACGCAGTATTTT
CASNTRPYPDTQYF
>TRBJ2-5|.|TRBV12-3/TRBV12-4|.
TGTGCCAGCAGTTTAGCGCAGGGAGGCCAAGAGACCCAGTACTTC
CASSLAQGGQETQYF
>TRBJ2-3|once|TRBV6-5|TRBD1
TGTGCCAGCAGTTACGGGCAGGGGGTCCCAGATACGCAGTATTTT
CASSYGQGVPDTQYF
>TRBJ1-5|.|TRBV28|TRBD1
TGTGCCAGCAGTTTAAGGTACAGGGGTTGGAGCAATCAGCCCCAGCATTTT
CASSLRYRGWSNQPQHF
>TRBJ2-7|.|TRBV20-1|.
TGCAGTGCTAGAGATTCGGGAGAGGGGGAGCCCTACGAGCAGTACTTC
CSARDSGEGEPYEQYF
>TRBJ1-1|.|TRBV7-9|.
TGTGCCAGCAGAACCCCGGGGGCGTACACTGAAGCTTTCTTT
CASRTPGAYTEAFF
>TRBJ1-4|few|TRBV7-9|TRBD1
TGTGCCAGCAGCTCTTTCGGGACAGGGGCAACTAATGAAAAACTGTTTTTT
CASSSFGTGATNEKLFF
>TRBJ2-1|few|TRBV27|TRBD2
TGTGCCAGCAGTCACGGGACTAGCGGGGGGGCCTACAATGAGCAGTTCTTC
CASSHGTSGGAYNEQFF
>TRBJ1-1|few|TRBV6-1|TRBD1
TGTGCCAGCAGTTCATCAGGGGGCCCGAACACTGAAGCTTTCTTT
CASSSSGGPNTEAFF
>TRBJ1-2|few|TRBV10-3|.
TGTGCCATCAGAGAGACCCATGGCTACACCTTC
CAIRETHGYTF
>TRBJ1-1|.|TRBV4-2|.
TGTGCCAGCAGCCAAGTCTCCGGGGACACTGAAGCTTTCTTT
CASSQVSGDTEAFF
>TRBJ2-1|few|TRBV10-3|TRBD2
TGTGCCATCAGTGACCCTAGCGGGGGGGTTGTCTTCAATGAGCAGTTCTTC
CAISDPSGGVVFNEQFF
>TRBJ1-5|.|TRBV19|.
TGTGCCAGTTTAGTATATTCAGGGAGCAATCAGCCCCAGCATTTT
CASLVYSGSNQPQHF
>TRBJ2-3|many|TRBV7-2|TRBD2
TGTGCCAGCTCTACTTTCCCGCGCGGGGGTAAAAAGGATACGCAGTATTTT
CASSTFPRGGKKDTQYF
>TRBJ1-2|.|TRBV6-1|.
TGTGCCAGCAGTGAGACAGGAATCGGCTATGGCTACACCTTC
CASSETGIGYGYTF
>TRBJ1-1|.|TRBV25-1|.
TGTGCCAGCAGTGAATTCGGAAATGACCCGGATCGCACTGAAGCTTTCTTT
CASSEFGNDPDRTEAFF
>TRBJ2-1|few|TRBV12-5|.
TGTGCTAGTGGTTCCGGCACGTCGAATGAGCAGTTCTTC
CASGSGTSNEQFF
>TRBJ1-5|once|TRBV20-1|.
TGCAGCCCTGCGGGGGTGAATCAGCCCCAGCATTTT
CSPAGVNQPQHF
>TRBJ1-5|.|TRBV24-1|.
TGTGCCACCAGTGATTTGTCGGGGATTTCTCAGCCCCAGCATTTT
CATSDLSGISQPQHF